The TCR beta chain under discussion was sequenced for a study of blood T cell repertoires in COVID-19. Study as a whole: Material from acute and convalescent COVID-19 was sourced from the United States, Italy and Spain.

In the source study's methods: How many nucleated cells were present was estimated from reference gene primer amplification. Generated by immunoSEQ multiplex PCR, the TCRdb table keeps only in-frame clones and is missing some. V, J and clone size are taken as reported in that table, and D and trimming were inferred from the DNA itself. The sample carries a few hundred thousand clones, about 85% recorded once. Germline V gene sequence: CDR1 SGHRS, CDR2 YFSETQ. This CDR3 is built from 14 residues. V gave up 4 bases and J gave up 9 bases, with 17 bases separating them. The chain is built from TRBV5-1 and TRBJ2-1, with D possibly matching TRBD2 (5 bases). Sequencing was performed on peripheral blood. This receptor was identified in a human donor with COVID-19, enrolled during active disease. The donor label of this sample is uncertain. The CDR3 protein is CASSQVGGSTEQFF. The CDR3 nucleotides are TGCGCCAGCAGCCAGGTTGGAGGCTCAACTGAGCAGTTCTTC.